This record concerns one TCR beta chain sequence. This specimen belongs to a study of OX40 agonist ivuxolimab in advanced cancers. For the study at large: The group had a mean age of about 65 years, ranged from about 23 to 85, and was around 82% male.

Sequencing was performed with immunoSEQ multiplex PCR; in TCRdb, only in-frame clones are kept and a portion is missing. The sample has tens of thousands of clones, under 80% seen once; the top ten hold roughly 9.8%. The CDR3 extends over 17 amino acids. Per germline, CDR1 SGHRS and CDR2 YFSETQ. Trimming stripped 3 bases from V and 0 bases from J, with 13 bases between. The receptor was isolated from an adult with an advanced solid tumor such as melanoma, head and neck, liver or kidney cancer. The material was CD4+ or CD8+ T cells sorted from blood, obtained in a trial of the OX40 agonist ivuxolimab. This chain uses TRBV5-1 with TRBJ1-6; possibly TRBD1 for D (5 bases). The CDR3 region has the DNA TGCGCCAGCAGCTCAGACAGTCGAAGCTCCTATAATTCACCCCTCCACTTT. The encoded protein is CASSSDSRSSYNSPLHF.